The rows below give T cell receptor beta chains drawn from one sample of a study of T cell responses to AZD1222 COVID-19 vaccine. Repertoires were generated with immunoSEQ multiplex PCR, while TCRdb's copy carries only in-frame clones and drops some. This sample has tens of thousands of clones, with around 82% found just once. The sample was peripheral blood, taken on day 0 of AZD1222 vaccination. These receptors all stem from an adult in good health. CDR3s include the opening cysteine and the closing phenylalanine or tryptophan. The D gene is left open where the match is weak. The size field is filled for only some rows; it gives once, few, many or a size class.

cdr3_aa cdr3_nt v_call clone_size d_call j_call
CAISLQSSGNTIYF TGTGCCATCAGCCTACAGAGCTCTGGAAACACCATATATTTT TRBV10-3 few - TRBJ1-3
CASTQRTSGDYNEQFF TGTGCCAGCACCCAAAGGACTAGCGGGGACTACAATGAGCAGTTCTTC TRBV27 - TRBD2 TRBJ2-1
CASSVQGNNSPLHF TGTGCCAGCAGCGTGCAGGGGAATAATTCACCCCTCCACTTT TRBV9 - - TRBJ1-6
CASSGHLQGARYGAKNIQYF TGCGCCAGCAGTGGACACCTACAGGGGGCGCGGTATGGGGCCAAAAACATTCAGTACTTC TRBV10-1 - TRBD1 TRBJ2-4
CASSRDRRSGYTF TGTGCCAGCAGTAGGGACAGGAGAAGCGGCTACACCTTC TRBV12-3/TRBV12-4 - TRBD1 TRBJ1-2
CASSEERAGGPHEQFF TGCGCCAGCAGTGAGGAGAGGGCGGGGGGGCCTCATGAGCAGTTCTTC TRBV10-2 - TRBD2 TRBJ2-1
CASTGLYSGNTIYF TGTGCCAGCACCGGACTGTACTCTGGAAACACCATATATTTT TRBV11-3 few - TRBJ1-3
CASNVWRGGTDTQYF TGTGCCAGCAATGTCTGGCGGGGAGGCACAGATACGCAGTATTTT TRBV6-5 - - TRBJ2-3
CASSQAGGAGNTIYF TGCGCCAGCAGCCAAGCGGGGGGGGCTGGAAACACCATATATTTT TRBV4-3 - - TRBJ1-3
CASSVATPGLAGKNTGELFF TGTGCCAGCAGCGTAGCTACCCCTGGACTAGCGGGGAAGAACACCGGGGAGCTGTTTTTT TRBV9 - TRBD2 TRBJ2-2
CASNAQPPVGYGYTF TGTGCCAGCAACGCCCAGCCCCCCGTAGGGTATGGCTACACCTTC TRBV6-5 few - TRBJ1-2
CAWRASGDTDTQYF TGTGCCTGGAGGGCTAGCGGGGACACAGATACGCAGTATTTT TRBV30 - TRBD2 TRBJ2-3
CASSEGQGNGYSNQPQHF TGTGCCAGCAGTGAGGGACAGGGGAATGGCTATAGCAATCAGCCCCAGCATTTT TRBV25-1 few TRBD1 TRBJ1-5
CASSPGVNGQETQYF TGTGCCAGCAGTCCGGGGGTGAACGGACAAGAGACCCAGTACTTC TRBV2 - - TRBJ2-5
CASSLGPTGNQPQHF TGTGCCAGCAGCTTAGGGCCGACGGGCAATCAGCCCCAGCATTTT TRBV11-2 once - TRBJ1-5
CASSGGLEYGYTF TGTGCCAGCAGCGGGGGACTGGAGTATGGCTACACCTTC TRBV6-4 - - TRBJ1-2
CASSLAGGVSHSGANVLTF TGTGCCAGCAGCTTGGCCGGGGGGGTGTCGCACTCTGGGGCCAACGTCCTGACTTTC TRBV5-4 - TRBD2 TRBJ2-6
CASSPSQSNIQYF TGTGCCAGCTCACCGTCACAGTCAAACATTCAGTACTTC TRBV18 - - TRBJ2-4
CASSLPQETQYF TGTGCCAGCAGCTTACCGCAAGAGACCCAGTACTTC TRBV7-6 once - TRBJ2-5
CASSEWDRENIQYF TGTGCCAGCAGCGAGTGGGACAGGGAAAACATTCAGTACTTC TRBV5-4 once TRBD1 TRBJ2-4
CASTFLEDTEAFF TGTGCCAGTACCTTTTTGGAGGACACTGAAGCTTTCTTT TRBV2 - - TRBJ1-1
CASSQDLGLETQYF TGCGCCAGCAGCCAAGATTTGGGTCTTGAGACCCAGTACTTC TRBV4-3 - - TRBJ2-5
CASSRTVNTEAFF TGTGCCAGCAGTCGGACAGTGAACACTGAAGCTTTCTTT TRBV6-2/TRBV6-3 - - TRBJ1-1
CASSLYRGPQETQYF TGTGCCAGCAGCTTATATCGGGGCCCCCAAGAGACCCAGTACTTC TRBV11-3 once - TRBJ2-5
CASSQPDRIQETQYF TGCGCCAGCAGCCAACCCGACAGGATCCAAGAGACCCAGTACTTC TRBV4-1 - - TRBJ2-5
CASSTNQRADTQYF TGTGCCAGCAGTACGAATCAAAGAGCGGATACGCAGTATTTT TRBV28 - - TRBJ2-3
CASSDRGRKQYF TGTGCCAGCAGTGATCGGGGGCGCAAGCAGTACTTC TRBV6-4 - - TRBJ2-7
CASSQRDTDTQYF TGTGCCAGCAGCCAAAGGGACACAGATACGCAGTATTTT TRBV7-9 - - TRBJ2-3
CASSQEGQGGEQFF TGCGCCAGCAGCCAAGAAGGGCAGGGGGGTGAGCAGTTCTTC TRBV4-1 - - TRBJ2-1
CASRTPGPDFYTF TGTGCCAGCAGAACCCCGGGGCCCGATTTCTACACCTTC TRBV28 - - TRBJ1-2
CASSYGPRQPQHF TGTGCCAGCAGTTACGGACCCCGTCAGCCCCAGCATTTT TRBV6-2/TRBV6-3 - - TRBJ1-5
CAWSTGGHRLF TGTGCCTGGAGTACTGGGGGACATCGGCTCTTC TRBV30 - - TRBJ2-1
CASSVGYSDTDTQYF TGTGCCAGCAGCGTAGGTTATAGCGACACAGATACGCAGTATTTT TRBV9 - - TRBJ2-3
CASSLRGLAGMYNEQFF TGTGCCAGCAGCTTAAGAGGACTAGCGGGAATGTACAATGAGCAGTTCTTC TRBV11-3 - TRBD2 TRBJ2-1
CASSVASGGLNEQYF TGTGCCAGCAGCGTAGCTTCCGGGGGGCTGAACGAGCAGTACTTC TRBV9 once - TRBJ2-7
CASSQGFGFNEQFF TGTGCCAGCAGCCAAGGCTTTGGGTTCAATGAGCAGTTCTTC TRBV3-1/TRBV3-2 - - TRBJ2-1
CASSLGRGQGSTGELFF TGTGCCAGCAGCTTAGGGCGGGGACAGGGGTCCACCGGGGAGCTGTTTTTT TRBV11-3 - TRBD1 TRBJ2-2
CASSQIAIYRGEGYTF TGTGCCAGCAGCCAGATCGCTATATACAGGGGCGAGGGCTACACCTTC TRBV3-1/TRBV3-2 - TRBD1 TRBJ1-2
CSVRRDGAYEQYF TGCAGCGTTCGTAGGGACGGAGCCTACGAGCAGTACTTC TRBV29-1 - - TRBJ2-7
CATSDSSSRTYNEQFF TGTGCCACCAGTGATTCATCCAGCCGCACCTACAATGAGCAGTTCTTC TRBV24-1 - - TRBJ2-1
CASSFGLAGKNEQFF TGTGCCAGCAGCTTTGGACTAGCGGGGAAGAATGAGCAGTTCTTC TRBV7-8 - TRBD2 TRBJ2-1
CASSFGTGAGSPLHF TGCGCCAGCAGCTTCGGGACAGGGGCTGGGTCACCCCTCCACTTT TRBV4-3 once TRBD1 TRBJ1-6
CASSSVSEDSPLHF TGTGCCAGCAGCTCTGTCTCCGAGGATTCACCCCTCCACTTT TRBV7-9 - - TRBJ1-6
CASSLGGVGNTIYF TGTGCCAGCAGTCTAGGAGGGGTCGGAAACACCATATATTTT TRBV6-5 - - TRBJ1-3
CASSLGGQTLQYF TGTGCCAGCAGCTTGGGTGGACAGACACTACAGTACTTC TRBV5-6 - - TRBJ2-4
CASSLDSSGTGYNEQYF TGTGCCAGCAGCTTAGATTCGAGTGGGACAGGGTACAACGAGCAGTACTTC TRBV7-2 - TRBD1 TRBJ2-7
CASSFEGTVGNQPQHF TGTGCCAGCAGCTTTGAAGGGACGGTCGGCAATCAGCCCCAGCATTTT TRBV5-8 - - TRBJ1-5
CATSDQTGRGTEAFF TGTGCCACCAGTGATCAGACAGGGCGCGGGACTGAAGCTTTCTTT TRBV24-1 few TRBD1 TRBJ1-1
CASSDGTGPTNEKLFF TGCGCCAGCAGCGACGGGACAGGACCAACTAATGAAAAACTGTTTTTT TRBV5-1 - TRBD1 TRBJ1-4
CARELGDTQYF TGTGCCAGAGAACTGGGAGATACGCAGTATTTT TRBV7-9 - - TRBJ2-3
CASSGHNSPLHF TGTGCCAGCAGCGGTCATAATTCACCCCTCCACTTT TRBV9 - - TRBJ1-6
CASSLRIAGRRDTGELFF TGTGCCAGCAGCTTGCGCATAGCGGGGCGGAGAGACACCGGGGAGCTGTTTTTT TRBV7-6 - TRBD2 TRBJ2-2
CASSPVLAGEQFF TGTGCCAGCTCACCAGTTCTAGCGGGTGAGCAGTTCTTC TRBV18 - TRBD2 TRBJ2-1
CASREGMAGGQPQHF TGTGCCAGCAGGGAGGGCATGGCTGGGGGTCAGCCCCAGCATTTT TRBV28 - - TRBJ1-5
CAWSDHRPSPLYEQYF TGTGCCTGGAGTGACCACCGACCCTCGCCCCTTTACGAGCAGTACTTC TRBV30 few - TRBJ2-7
CASSLTSGGAETQYF TGTGCCAGCAGTTTGACTAGCGGGGGGGCCGAGACCCAGTACTTC TRBV6-5 - TRBD2 TRBJ2-5